This T cell receptor beta chain was obtained from a study of blood T cell repertoires in COVID-19. Across the study: Whether acute or convalescent, the COVID-19 samples came from the United States, Italy and Spain. Sample material is recorded as cDNA or gDNA derived from T cells, B-cell-depleted T cells, or PBMCs.

Libraries were prepared by immunoSEQ multiplex PCR; TCRdb keeps only in-frame clonotypes and omits some of them. The sample consists of around 60,000 clones, approximately 86% of them appearing once. The CDR3 is 14 residues long. The V gene's germline CDR1 is SEHNR and CDR2 FQNEAQ (reference sequence). The ends lost 5 bases at V and 6 bases at J; junction bases unmatched: 6. Sample: peripheral blood. The chain couples TRBV7-9 to TRBJ1-4; 7 bases are shared with TRBD1. The receptor's source is a man aged 40-49 years with acute or convalescent COVID-19. The CDR3 DNA is TGTGCCAGCAGCCCCGGACAGGCGGATGAAAAACTGTTTTTT. Its translation is CASSPGQADEKLFF.